What follows are 3 T cell receptor beta chains derived from one specimen sequenced in a study of blood T cell repertoires in COVID-19. The assay was immunoSEQ multiplex PCR, and TCRdb's table has in-frame clones only and misses some. The sample lists around 400,000 clones, over 75% occurring once. The sample was PBMCs or T cells enriched from blood (not recorded which). The receptors shown here come from a woman under 30 who had been exposed to COVID-19.

The genes are TRBV30 and TRBJ1-5, with 10 bases that match TRBD1. This CDR3 has 13 amino acids. V shed 7 bases and J 6 bases; nucleotides not matched to a gene: 6. Germline V gene lookup returns CDR1 GTSNPN and CDR2 SVGIG (reference sequence). The CDR3 region is CASQTGGGQPQHF. The DNA for the CDR3 is TGTGCCTCCCAGACAGGGGGCGGTCAGCCCCAGCATTTT.

This chain uses TRBV10-1 with TRBJ2-3; D may be TRBD2 (5 bases). The CDR3 length is 14 residues. Trimming removed 3 bases at V and 6 bases at J, with 13 bases between. Germline V gene data show CDR1 as WNHNN and CDR2 as SYGVQD (reference sequence). The CDR3: CASSETGRSDTQYF. The CDR3 DNA follows: TGCGCCAGCAGTGAAACGGGAAGGTCGGATACGCAGTATTTT.

In this sample, this clone turned up a few times. The chain employs TRBV7-2 and TRBJ2-7, with 7 bases matching TRBD1. Germline CDR1 is SGHTA and CDR2 is FQGNSA. This CDR3 contains 14 residues. J was trimmed by 7 bases and V by 5 bases; bases with no gene match: 11. Here the CDR3 reads CASSLQTGVGEQYF. CDR3 coding DNA: TGTGCCAGCAGCCTACAAACAGGGGTGGGGGAGCAGTACTTC.